The present entry profiles one T cell receptor beta chain with its context. This clonotype was found many times. Its binding antigen is unknown. Per-base quality was not reported, and no clone a single base away is much larger than it. The time point label on this specimen signifies: sample taken at primary tumor resection. The donors were more than 60 patients from the lung TRACERx cohort who had early-stage, untreated non-small cell lung cancer. Whole RNA extracted from tumor and nontumor lung tissue, or from cryopreserved PBMC samples, was used for TCR sequencing without cell sorting. Patients were selected for TCR sequencing only if sufficient RNA was available from at least two tumor regions. These data originate in a study of spatial heterogeneity in lung cancer (dated by TCRdb to the late 2010s). About the study as a whole: More beta-chain than alpha-chain transcripts were consistently detected, likely reflecting higher beta-chain transcript abundance. In the raw uncorrected reads, each unique combination of TCR and UMI appeared more than ten times on average. In non-small cell lung cancer, the study made a quantitative comparison of TCR alpha and beta repertoires among multiple tumor regions, matched nontumor lung and blood. Nonsynonymous mutation counts, determined by whole-exome sequencing of tumor tissue, were related to features of the TCR repertoire. Both alpha and beta chains were TCR-sequenced in samples taken at surgery, namely 220 tumor regions, around 64 matched nontumor lung samples and approximately 51 PBMC samples.

V is shortened by 6 bases, J by 0 bases, and the region joining them spans 15 bases. The CDR3 runs 16 amino acids, cysteine and phenylalanine included. Kept here is only the CDR3 DNA, which spans 48 bases and is read in frame from base 1. Per the germline V gene, SGHTA is the CDR1 and FQGNSA is the CDR2. To prepare the library, 5' RACE was applied. TCRdb records NextSeq 500 as the sequencer. The TCR library protocol attached a unique molecular identifier to each TCR cDNA molecule to allow correction of PCR and sequencing errors. Per the original workflow: TCR identification, UMI-based error correction and CDR3 extraction were performed with Decombinator tools. TCRs above a frequency of 2 per 1,000, corresponding to the top 1% of the tumor frequency distribution, were defined as expanded. Renyi diversity was calculated using the R vegan package after each repertoire was subsampled 100 times to 5,000 TCRs. CDR3 similarity networks were built from amino acid triplet string-kernel similarity, with CDR3s being connected when pairwise similarity was above 0.82. TCRdb's own reprocessing of the public reads used fastp at Q25 and MiXCR and kept productive beta chains. Each entry is one CDR3 protein sequence, shown with its most common DNA and genes. TCRdb's processing, not the study's, gives the V and J calls here. Across this sample there are under 85,000 distinct CDR3 sequences, with roughly 8% seen only once. 6.8% of the sample rests with the top ten.

Overall study outcomes, separate from this receptor: Ubiquitous expanded tumor TCRs were found in blood more often at tumor resection than at routine follow-up. Additional single-cell paired TCR alpha and beta sequencing was considered necessary to confirm, at a functional level, the hypothesis that regional TCRs recognize regional mutations.

This receptor was taken from a male donor with early-stage non-small cell lung cancer. The chain uses TRBV7-2 and TRBJ1-3; a weak D assignment points to TRBD1 (5 bases agree). The sample in question was PBMCs, obtained at surgery. The DNA sequence follows: TGTGCCAGCAGGCTACCGGGACTGCTCTCTGGAAACACCATATATTTT. Translation gives CASRLPGLLSGNTIYF.